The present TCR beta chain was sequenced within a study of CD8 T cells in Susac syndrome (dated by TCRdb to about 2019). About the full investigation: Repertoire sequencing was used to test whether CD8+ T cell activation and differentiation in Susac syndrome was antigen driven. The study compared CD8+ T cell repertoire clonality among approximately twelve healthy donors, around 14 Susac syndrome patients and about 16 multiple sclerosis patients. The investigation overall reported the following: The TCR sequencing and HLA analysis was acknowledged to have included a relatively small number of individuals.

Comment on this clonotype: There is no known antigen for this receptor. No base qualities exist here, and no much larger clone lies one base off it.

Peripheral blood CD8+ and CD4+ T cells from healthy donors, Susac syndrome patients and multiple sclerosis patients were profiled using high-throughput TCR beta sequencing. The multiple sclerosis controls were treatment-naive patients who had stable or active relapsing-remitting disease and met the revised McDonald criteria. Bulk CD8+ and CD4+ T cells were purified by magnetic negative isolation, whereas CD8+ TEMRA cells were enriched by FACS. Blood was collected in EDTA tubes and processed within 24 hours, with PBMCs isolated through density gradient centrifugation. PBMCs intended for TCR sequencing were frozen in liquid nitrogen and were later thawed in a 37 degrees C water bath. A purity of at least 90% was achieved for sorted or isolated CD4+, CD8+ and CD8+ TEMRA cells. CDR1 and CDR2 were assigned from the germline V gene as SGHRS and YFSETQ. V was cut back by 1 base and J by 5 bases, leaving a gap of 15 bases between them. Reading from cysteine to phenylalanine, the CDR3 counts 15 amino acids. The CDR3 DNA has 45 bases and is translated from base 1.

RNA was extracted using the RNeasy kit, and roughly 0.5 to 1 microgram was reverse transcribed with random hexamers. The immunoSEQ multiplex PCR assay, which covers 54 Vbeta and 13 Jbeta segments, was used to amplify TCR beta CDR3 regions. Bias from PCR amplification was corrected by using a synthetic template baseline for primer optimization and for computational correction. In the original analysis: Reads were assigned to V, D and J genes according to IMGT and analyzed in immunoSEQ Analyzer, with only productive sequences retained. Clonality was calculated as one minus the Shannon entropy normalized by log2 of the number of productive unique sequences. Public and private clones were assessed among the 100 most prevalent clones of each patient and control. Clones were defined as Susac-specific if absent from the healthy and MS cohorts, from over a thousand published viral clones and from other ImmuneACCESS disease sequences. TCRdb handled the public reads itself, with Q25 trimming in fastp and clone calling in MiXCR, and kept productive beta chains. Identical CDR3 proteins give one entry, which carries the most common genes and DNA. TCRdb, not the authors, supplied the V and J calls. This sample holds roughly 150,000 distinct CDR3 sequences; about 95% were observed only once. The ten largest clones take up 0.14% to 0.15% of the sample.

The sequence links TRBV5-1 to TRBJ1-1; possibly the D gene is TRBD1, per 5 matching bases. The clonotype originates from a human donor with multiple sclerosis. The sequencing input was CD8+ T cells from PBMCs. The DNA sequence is TGCGCCAGCAGCTTGACCCAGGGAGGGGCTACTGAAGCTTTCTTT. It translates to CASSLTQGGATEAFF.